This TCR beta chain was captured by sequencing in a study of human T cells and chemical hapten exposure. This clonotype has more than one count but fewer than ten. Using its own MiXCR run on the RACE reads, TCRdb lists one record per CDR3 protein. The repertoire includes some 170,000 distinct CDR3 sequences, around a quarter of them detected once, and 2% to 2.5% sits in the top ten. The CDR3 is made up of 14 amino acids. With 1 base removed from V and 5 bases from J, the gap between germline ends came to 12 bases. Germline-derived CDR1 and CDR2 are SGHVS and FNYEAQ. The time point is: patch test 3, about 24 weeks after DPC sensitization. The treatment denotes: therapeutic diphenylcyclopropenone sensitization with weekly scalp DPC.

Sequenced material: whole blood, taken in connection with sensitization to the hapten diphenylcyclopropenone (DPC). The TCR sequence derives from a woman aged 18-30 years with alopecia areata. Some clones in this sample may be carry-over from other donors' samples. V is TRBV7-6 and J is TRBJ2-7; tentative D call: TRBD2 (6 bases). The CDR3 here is CASSLGGVSDEQYF. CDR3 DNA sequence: TGTGCCAGCAGCTTAGGGGGGGTTTCCGACGAGCAGTACTTC.